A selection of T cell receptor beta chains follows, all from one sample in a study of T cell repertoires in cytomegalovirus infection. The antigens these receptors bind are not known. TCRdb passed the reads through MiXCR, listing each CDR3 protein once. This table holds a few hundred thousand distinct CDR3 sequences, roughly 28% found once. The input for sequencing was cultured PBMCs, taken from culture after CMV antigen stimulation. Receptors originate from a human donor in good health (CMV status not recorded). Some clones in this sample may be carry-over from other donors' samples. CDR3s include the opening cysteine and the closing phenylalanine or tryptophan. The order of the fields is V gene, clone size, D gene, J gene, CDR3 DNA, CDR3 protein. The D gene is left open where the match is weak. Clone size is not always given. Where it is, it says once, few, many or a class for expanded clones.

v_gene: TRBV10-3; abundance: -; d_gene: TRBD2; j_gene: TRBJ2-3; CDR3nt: TGTGCCACCAACGAAAGAGGGACTAGCGGGTCGGGAGATACGCAGTATTTT; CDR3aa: CATNERGTSGSGDTQYF
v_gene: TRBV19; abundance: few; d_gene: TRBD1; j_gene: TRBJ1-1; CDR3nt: TGTGCCAGTAGTATGTCAGGGGGCTGGGTGAACACTGAAGCTTTCTTT; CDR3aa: CASSMSGGWVNTEAFF
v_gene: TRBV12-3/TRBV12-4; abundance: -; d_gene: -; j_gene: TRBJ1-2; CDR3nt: TGTGCCAGCAGTCCCCGACGGGGACCTGATGGCTACACCTTC; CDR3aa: CASSPRRGPDGYTF
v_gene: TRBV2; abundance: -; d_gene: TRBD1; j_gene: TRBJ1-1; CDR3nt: TGTGCCAGCAGTCTGGGACAGGGGGCGACCACTGAAGCTTTCTTT; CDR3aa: CASSLGQGATTEAFF
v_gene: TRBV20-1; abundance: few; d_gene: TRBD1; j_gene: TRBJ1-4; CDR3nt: TGCAGTGCGTACCCGGGACAGGGATTGAAAAAACTGTTTTTT; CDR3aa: CSAYPGQGLKKLFF
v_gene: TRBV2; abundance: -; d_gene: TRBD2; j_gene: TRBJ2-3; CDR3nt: TGTGCCAGCAGAGAGCTAGCGGGAGGGCCGGATACGCAGTATTTT; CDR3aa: CASRELAGGPDTQYF
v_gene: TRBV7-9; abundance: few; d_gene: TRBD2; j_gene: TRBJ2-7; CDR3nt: TGTGCCAGCAGCTCTAGCGGGGGGGGGTCCTACGAGCAGTACTTC; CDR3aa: CASSSSGGGSYEQYF
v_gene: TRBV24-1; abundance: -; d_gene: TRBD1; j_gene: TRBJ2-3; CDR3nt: TGTGCCACCAGTGCTTCGGGGACAGGAACGGATACGCAGTATTTT; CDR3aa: CATSASGTGTDTQYF
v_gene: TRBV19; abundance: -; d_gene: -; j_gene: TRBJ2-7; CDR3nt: TGTGCCAGTAAAAAGCGGCTGAGCTCCTACGAGCAGTACTTC; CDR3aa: CASKKRLSSYEQYF
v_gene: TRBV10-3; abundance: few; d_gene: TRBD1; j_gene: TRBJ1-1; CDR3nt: TGTGCCATCAGGGCAGGGGGCACTGAAGCTTTCTTT; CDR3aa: CAIRAGGTEAFF
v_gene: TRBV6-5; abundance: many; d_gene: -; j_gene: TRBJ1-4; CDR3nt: TGTGCCAGCAGTCCGGTCCGTAATGAAAAACTGTTTTTT; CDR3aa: CASSPVRNEKLFF
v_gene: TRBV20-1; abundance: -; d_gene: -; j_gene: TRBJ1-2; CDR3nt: TGCAGTGCTAGAGCATCCTACAGGGATAACTATGGCTACACCTTC; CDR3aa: CSARASYRDNYGYTF
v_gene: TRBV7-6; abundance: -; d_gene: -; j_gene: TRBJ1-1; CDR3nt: TGTGCCAGCAGCTCGCGGGAGAGCACTGAAGCTTTCTTT; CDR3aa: CASSSRESTEAFF
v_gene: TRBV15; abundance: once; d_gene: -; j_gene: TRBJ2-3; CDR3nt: TGTGCCACCAGGGAGGGGATCACCGACACAGATACGCAGTATTTT; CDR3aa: CATREGITDTDTQYF
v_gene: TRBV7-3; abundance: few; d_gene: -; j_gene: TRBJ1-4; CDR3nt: TGTGCCAGCAGGGCCCGGGTTGCGGGAAAACTGTTTTTT; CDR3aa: CASRARVAGKLFF
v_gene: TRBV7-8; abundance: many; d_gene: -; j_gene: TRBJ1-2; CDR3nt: TGTGCCAGCAGCCCGGGGTACAATAACTATGGCTACACCTTC; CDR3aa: CASSPGYNNYGYTF
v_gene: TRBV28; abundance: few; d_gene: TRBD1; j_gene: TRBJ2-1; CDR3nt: TGTGCCAGCAGGCCCCTTCCGGACAGGGGTAATGAGCAGTTCTTC; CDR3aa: CASRPLPDRGNEQFF
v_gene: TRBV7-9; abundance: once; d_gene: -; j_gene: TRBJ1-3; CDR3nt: TGTGCCAGCAGCCCCCAACCCGCTTCTGGAAACACCATATATTTT; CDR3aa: CASSPQPASGNTIYF
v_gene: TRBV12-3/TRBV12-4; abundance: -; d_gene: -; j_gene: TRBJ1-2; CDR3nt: TGTGCCAGCCAACTCTATCCTAACTATGGCTACACCTTC; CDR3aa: CASQLYPNYGYTF
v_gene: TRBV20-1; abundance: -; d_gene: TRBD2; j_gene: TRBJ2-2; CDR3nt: TGCAGTGCTAGTCCGCCTAGCGGGAGTGAAACCGGGGAGCTGTTTTTT; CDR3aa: CSASPPSGSETGELFF
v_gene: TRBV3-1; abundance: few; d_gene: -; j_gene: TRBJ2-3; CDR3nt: TGTGCCAGCAGCCAAGGTGGACAAAGCACAGATACGCAGTATTTT; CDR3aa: CASSQGGQSTDTQYF
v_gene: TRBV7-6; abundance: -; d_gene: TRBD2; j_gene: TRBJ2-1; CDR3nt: TGTGCCAGCAGCTTTACGGGACTAGCGGGACAAGATGAGCAGTTCTTC; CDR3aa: CASSFTGLAGQDEQFF
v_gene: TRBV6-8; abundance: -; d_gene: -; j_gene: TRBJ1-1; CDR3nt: TGTGCCAGCAGGGGGACCGTAGGGCCGTACACTGAAGCTTTCTTT; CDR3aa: CASRGTVGPYTEAFF
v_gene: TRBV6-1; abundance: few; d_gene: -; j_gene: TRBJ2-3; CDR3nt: TGTGCCAGCAAACTCCAGGGAGTCTCTGGCACAGATACGCAGTATTTT; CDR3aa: CASKLQGVSGTDTQYF
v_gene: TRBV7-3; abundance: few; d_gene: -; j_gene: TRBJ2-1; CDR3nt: TGTGCCAGCAGCCCAGGGCGGGGCCGAAGCTCCTACAATGAGCAGTTCTTC; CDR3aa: CASSPGRGRSSYNEQFF
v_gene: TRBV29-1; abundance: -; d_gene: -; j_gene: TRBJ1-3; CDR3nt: TGCAGCGCTCTACAGGGTAACTCTGGAAACACCATATATTTT; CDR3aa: CSALQGNSGNTIYF
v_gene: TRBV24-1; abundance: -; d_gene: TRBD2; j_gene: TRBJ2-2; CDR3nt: TGTGCCACCAAGCGACTAGCTAACACCGGGGAGCTGTTTTTT; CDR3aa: CATKRLANTGELFF
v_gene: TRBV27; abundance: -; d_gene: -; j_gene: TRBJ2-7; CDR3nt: TGTGCCAGCCAGGCGGCCGTAGGCAGATTCTACGAGCAGTACTTC; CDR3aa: CASQAAVGRFYEQYF
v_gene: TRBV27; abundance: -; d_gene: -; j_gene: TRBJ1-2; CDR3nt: TGTGCCAGCGGAAGAACAAGTAACTATGGCTACACCTTC; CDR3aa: CASGRTSNYGYTF
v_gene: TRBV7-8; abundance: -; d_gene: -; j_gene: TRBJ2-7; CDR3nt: TGTGCCAGCAGCTTAGGGAGAGGCGGGACAGCGTACTTC; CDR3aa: CASSLGRGGTAYF
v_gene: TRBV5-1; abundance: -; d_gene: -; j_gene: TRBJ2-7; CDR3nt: TGCGCCAGCAGCTTGGAGGACAGCTACGAGCAGTACTTC; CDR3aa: CASSLEDSYEQYF
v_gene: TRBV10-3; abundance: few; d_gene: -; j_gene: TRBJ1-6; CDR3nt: TGTGCCATCAGTGCGGAAAATAATTCACCCCTCCACTTT; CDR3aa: CAISAENNSPLHF